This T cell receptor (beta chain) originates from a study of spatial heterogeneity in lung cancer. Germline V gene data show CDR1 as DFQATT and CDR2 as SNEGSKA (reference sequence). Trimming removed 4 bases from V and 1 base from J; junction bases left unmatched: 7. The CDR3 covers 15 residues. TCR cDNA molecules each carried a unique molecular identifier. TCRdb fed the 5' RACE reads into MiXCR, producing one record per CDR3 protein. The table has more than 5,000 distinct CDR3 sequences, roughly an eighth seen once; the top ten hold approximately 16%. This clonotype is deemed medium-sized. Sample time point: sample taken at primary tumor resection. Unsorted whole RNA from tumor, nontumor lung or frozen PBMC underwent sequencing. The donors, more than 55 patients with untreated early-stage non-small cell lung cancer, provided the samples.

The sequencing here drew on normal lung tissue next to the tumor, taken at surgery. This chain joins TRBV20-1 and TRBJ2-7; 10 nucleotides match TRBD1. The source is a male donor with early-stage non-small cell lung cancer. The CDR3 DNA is TGCAGTGCTAATCCCGGGACAGGGGCTTCCTACGAGCAGTACTTC. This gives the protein CSANPGTGASYEQYF.